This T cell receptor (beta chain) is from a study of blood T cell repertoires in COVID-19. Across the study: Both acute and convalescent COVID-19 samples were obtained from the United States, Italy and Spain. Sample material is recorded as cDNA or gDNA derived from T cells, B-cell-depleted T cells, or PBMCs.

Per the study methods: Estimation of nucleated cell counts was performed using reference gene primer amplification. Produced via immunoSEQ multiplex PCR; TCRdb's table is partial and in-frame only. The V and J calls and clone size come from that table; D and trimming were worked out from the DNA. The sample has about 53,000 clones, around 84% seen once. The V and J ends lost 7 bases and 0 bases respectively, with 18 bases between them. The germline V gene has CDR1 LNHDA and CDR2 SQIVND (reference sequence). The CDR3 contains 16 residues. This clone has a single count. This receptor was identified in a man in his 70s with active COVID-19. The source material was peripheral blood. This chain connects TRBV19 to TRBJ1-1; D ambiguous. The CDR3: CASTTINNFMNTEAFF. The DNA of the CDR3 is TGTGCCAGTACCACGATCAACAATTTCATGAACACTGAAGCTTTCTTT.